This T cell receptor beta chain comes out of a study of T cells in Graves' hyperthyroidism and ophthalmopathy. On the study more broadly: Pretreatment peripheral blood was obtained at initial diagnosis.

Each patient was aged 18 to 65 and had newly diagnosed hyperthyroidism of under 2 months' duration. TCR beta CDR3 regions were amplified from RNA transcripts. The HTBI primer set was used in a first-round RT-PCR of the TCR CDR3. In TCRdb, the multiplex PCR reads were re-called with MiXCR into one record per CDR3 protein. The sample lists hundreds of thousands of distinct CDR3 sequences, just over 35% seen once, with around 31% in the top ten. CDR3 size: 13 residues. Germline V gene lookup returns CDR1 SGHNT and CDR2 YYREEE (reference sequence). The sequence derives from a woman aged 35 to 49 with Graves' hyperthyroidism. Sequenced input: blood. This chain joins TRBV5-4 and TRBJ1-2; 10 bases fit TRBD1. The DNA for the CDR3 is TGTGCTAGAGATGGGGACAGGGGCTATGGCTACACCTTC. This encodes CARDGDRGYGYTF.